The 8 T cell receptor beta chains below come from one sample, sequenced in a study of CD8+CD57+ T cells in acquired aplastic anemia. The TCR beta profiling, which covered VDJ combination and CDR3 sequence, was carried out using genomic DNA as the template. TCRdb called the reads again in MiXCR, with one record for every CDR3 protein. The data hold hundreds of thousands of distinct CDR3 sequences, with around 33% observed a single time. Individuals selected for sequencing had exhibited CD8+CD57+ cell expansion on flow cytometry. What was sequenced was sorted CD4+, CD8+, or CD8+CD57+ T cells (not recorded which) from PBMCs. The source of these receptors is a human donor with aplastic anemia.

This chain joins TRBV2 and TRBJ1-6, with TRBD1 identical over 11 bases. Per germline, CDR1 SNHLY and CDR2 FYNNEI. The trim removed 5 bases at V and 1 base at J, leaving 4 bases unmatched. This CDR3 is 17 amino acids long. CDR3 region: CASSTGDRGSYNSPLHF. CDR3 nucleotide sequence: TGTGCCAGCAGTACGGGGGACAGGGGGTCCTATAATTCACCCCTCCACTTT.

The chain uses TRBV5-6 and TRBJ1-4; possible D gene TRBD1, 6 bases. V was clipped by 1 base and J by 8 bases, with 9 bases between them. Germline CDR1 reads SGHDT; CDR2 reads YYEEEE. The CDR3 covers 13 residues. The CDR3 DNA reads as TGTGCCAGCAGCTTGCCAGGGGTGGAAAAACTGTTTTTT. It yields the protein CASSLPGVEKLFF.

This clonotype was recorded a few times. The CDR3 here is CSARDLWTSGSPYEQYF. CDR3 DNA sequence: TGCAGTGCTAGAGATCTCTGGACTAGCGGTTCTCCCTACGAGCAGTACTTC. The V gene is TRBV20-1, the J gene TRBJ2-7; 10 positions agree with TRBD2. Losses at the gene ends were 0 bases for V and 2 bases for J; bases not matched to a gene: 10. Germline CDR1 and CDR2: DFQATT and SNEGSKA (reference sequence). This CDR3 comprises 17 residues.

V is TRBV4-1 and J is TRBJ1-4; a weak D match, TRBD1 (6 bases). Germline V gene data show CDR1 as MGHRA and CDR2 as YSYEKL. Between the trimmed V and J ends, which lost 1 base and 1 base, there was a span of 19 bases. There are 19 residues in the CDR3. The CDR3 is CASSQGQGGGFVTNEKLFF. The CDR3 nucleotides read TGCGCCAGCAGCCAAGGCCAGGGAGGGGGATTTGTAACTAATGAAAAACTGTTTTTT.

For this clonotype: One end of the junction does not line up with germline, which may come from a read error. The genes are TRBV7-2 and TRBJ2-3; TRBD2 agrees at 10 bases. Looked up from germline, CDR1 is SGHTA and CDR2 is FQGNSA. This CDR3 region has 15 residues. The CDR3 spells CASSIAGGYTDTQYF. The CDR3 DNA is TGTGCCAGCAGCATAGCGGGAGGATACACAGATACGCAGTATTTT.

A remark on this clonotype: This sequence may be a read error, since a much larger clone differs from it by one base. The chain uses TRBV15 and TRBJ2-1; TRBD2 aligns across 11 bases. This CDR3 is built from 16 residues. The germline V gene encodes CDR1 LNHNV and CDR2 YYDKDF (reference sequence). After removal of 1 base from V and 3 bases from J, the junction contained 2 bases not matched to a gene. CDR3 DNA: TGTGCCACCAGCAGAGGACTAGCGGGAAACTACAATGAGCAGTTCTTC. Protein sequence: CATSRGLAGNYNEQFF.

The V call is TRBV24-1, the J call TRBJ1-5; TRBD1 matches at 12 bases. With 5 bases clipped from V and 5 bases from J, the junction kept 6 bases outside the gene matches. The CDR3 runs to 16 residues. In germline, CDR1 is KGHDR, CDR2 SFDVKD. CDR3: CATSGRDRGRDQPQHF. For the CDR3, the DNA is TGTGCCACCAGTGGCCGGGACAGGGGGCGCGATCAGCCCCAGCATTTT.

This clonotype was seen many times. V usage is TRBV7-4 and J usage is TRBJ1-6; D possibly corresponds to TRBD1 (5 bases). The CDR3 runs 19 residues. CDR1 and CDR2 (germline): SGHVT, SQSDAQ. Trimming cost V 4 bases and J 0 bases, with 19 bases left between them. The CDR3 reads CASSCPGTPRSSYNSPLHF. The CDR3 coding sequence is TGTGCCAGCAGCTGCCCCGGGACGCCAAGGAGCTCCTATAATTCACCCCTCCACTTT.